The rows below give T cell receptor beta chains drawn from one sample of a study of blood T cell repertoires in COVID-19. Here immunoSEQ multiplex PCR was the method, and the copy in TCRdb shows in-frame clones only, minus some. The table lists fewer than 40,000 clones, around nine tenths of them singletons. Sequenced: peripheral blood. The receptors come from a man between 65 and 85 years old with active COVID-19. Each CDR3 is given with its conserved first and last residue. Each record gives: V gene, CDR3 protein.

TRBV4-1,CASSPRGLGEKLFF
TRBV5-1,CASSLGASDSPLHF
TRBV5-1,CASSVITSDEQYF
TRBV4-3,CASSLQQGTGLQETQYF
TRBV10-3,CAISRGQGENEQYF
TRBV6-4,CASSEGQGIAEQFF
TRBV11-2,CASSDLRGQETQYF
TRBV5-4,CASSFPGTKNYEQYF
TRBV28,CASSRDRGNNYGYTF
TRBV29-1,CSVHRGYEQYF
TRBV4-1,CASRQGSGRNTDTQYF
TRBV5-8,CASQPGQGLREQYF
TRBV5-6,CASSFGTGAFKTQYF
TRBV7-2,CASSSDRGLKGYTF
TRBV28,CASSEPGQGLGSYEQYF
TRBV3-1/TRBV3-2,CASSARGGSETQYF
TRBV18,CASSPGTGVYNEQFF
TRBV7-8,CASSRAGLAGNEQFF
TRBV25-1,CATQGSNSYEQYF
TRBV30,CAWSVRLAGTYNEQFF
TRBV5-1,CASSLGTDPSYEQYF
TRBV27,CASSLGGTAMPQHF
TRBV7-3,CASSLSGGVGREGNEQFF
TRBV6-2/TRBV6-3,CASSFLAGAYNEQFF
TRBV11-3,CASSSPGQVETQYF
TRBV5-1,CASSPGISTDTQYF
TRBV19,CASSPPDNEQFF
TRBV5-1,CASSTGTDSSGNTIYF
TRBV14,CASSQTDRGGYGYTF
TRBV6-2/TRBV6-3,CASSPYFYGGQGNYGYTF
TRBV18,CASSRGFWEPNTEAFF
TRBV27,CASSPRRGNTEAFF
TRBV21-1,CASSNHRGSYEQYF
TRBV4-3,CASSQERQGGNQPQHF
TRBV18,CASSPIGGSYNEQFF
TRBV6-5,CASSPGENYGYTF
TRBV12-3/TRBV12-4,CASRRRGNEQFF
TRBV6-5,CASTSYGTRGNTIYF
TRBV18,CASSPSARGQGEQYF
TRBV19,CASSLPETGEAFF
TRBV7-9,CASRTSGGPGEQFF
TRBV27,CASSLVTSGGALEQFF
TRBV9,CASSVWGLSSYNEQFF
TRBV19,CASSIDRTSGSEQYF
TRBV6-5,CASRLAGEYEQFF
TRBV5-1,CASQLGQLEFF
TRBV28,CASRTGGPRNEKLFF
TRBV4-2,CASSQDGAGGLTDTQYF
TRBV27,CASSGGQGRSSYEQYF
TRBV28,CASRPTEMNTEAFF
TRBV7-2,CASSTHRDRRSPLHF
TRBV5-1,CASSPCFLEITNEKLFF
TRBV19,CASRNPGQMNTEAFF
TRBV5-1,CASSLRLAGAETQYF
TRBV5-1,CATLGPGTGTDTQYF